Following are 4 T cell receptor beta chains from one sample sequenced in a study of blood T cell repertoires in COVID-19. Sequenced by immunoSEQ multiplex PCR; TCRdb stores in-frame clones only, minus some. The sample has around 110,000 clones, approximately 84% seen once. The sequenced sample consisted of peripheral blood. These receptors were obtained from a human donor in a cohort sampled during active COVID-19.

V and J are TRBV19 and TRBJ2-1, with 8 bases fitting TRBD2. The CDR3 is 19 residues long. CDR1 LNHDA and CDR2 SQIVND come from the germline V gene (reference sequence). The junction had 15 bases not matched to a gene; V was cut back by 1 base and J by 4 bases. CDR3: CASSIGLAGYLPLYNEQFF. The CDR3 region has the DNA TGTGCCAGTAGTATAGGGCTAGCGGGTTACCTACCACTATACAATGAGCAGTTCTTC.

V usage is TRBV14 and J usage is TRBJ2-7; D is possibly TRBD1 (5 bases). Germline V gene lookup returns CDR1 SGHDN and CDR2 FVKESK. The CDR3 has 19 residues. V lost 0 bases, J lost 0 bases, and 21 bases lay in between. Here the CDR3 DNA reads TGTGCCAGCAGCCAAGATCGCGGTGGTGGCAGGGCGAGCTCCTACGAGCAGTACTTC. Translated, it gives CASSQDRGGGRASSYEQYF.

The chain recombines TRBV5-1 with TRBJ2-1; 13 nucleotides match TRBD2. The CDR3 has 15 residues. Trimming cost V 3 bases and J 5 bases; bases outside gene matches: 2. Germline lookup yields CDR1 SGHRS and CDR2 YFSETQ. The CDR3 bases are TGCGCCAGCAGCTCGGGACTAGCGGGACACAATGAGCAGTTCTTC. Translated: CASSSGLAGHNEQFF. Looking up the rest from reference TRBV5-1 and TRBJ2-1 gives the full variable domain: KAGVTQTPRYLIKTRGQQVTLSCSPISGHRSVSWYQQTPGQGLQFLFEYFSETQRNKGNFPGRFSGRQFSNSRSEMNVSTLELGDSALYLCASSSGLAGHNEQFFGPGTRLTVL.

The rearrangement links TRBV6-5 to TRBJ2-1; 9 positions agree with TRBD2. V shed 11 bases, J shed 7 bases, and the junction held 12 bases outside the gene matches. The CDR3 consists of 14 residues. The germline V gene encodes CDR1 MNHEY and CDR2 SVGAGI. The CDR3 region is CAAGGPSGMNEQFF. Written as DNA, the CDR3 is TGTGCCGCAGGGGGGCCTAGCGGGATGAATGAGCAGTTCTTC.